This TCR beta chain was identified in a study of cytomegalovirus exposure and HLA in healthy donors. Whole-study results and caveats: HLA allele associations emerged for some 16,000 TCR beta sequences in a later analysis, at 0.05 false discovery rate. Later analysis identified several of the most significant clusters that appeared linked to common viral pathogens. It is likely that the observed cluster of highly shared sequence variants was a sequencing artifact. It was reported that TCR beta sequences correctly inferred the HLA-A and HLA-B alleles for most subjects.

The PCR ran on 60 Vbeta and 13 Jbeta primers. Clones were read by immunoSEQ multiplex PCR, and TCRdb kept only the in-frame ones, dropping some. In the table there are some 190,000 clones, 70% to 90% of which are singletons. Remarks on this clone: Its specificity is unknown.

The sequencing input was PBMCs. The clonotype originates from a woman in her 30s in good health and CMV-seronegative.

The CDR3: CASSSSGGAWNEQFF. The DNA for the CDR3 is TGTGCCAGCAGTTCTAGCGGGGGGGCGTGGAATGAGCAGTTCTTC. The chain employs TRBV28 and TRBJ2-1; 12 positions match TRBD2. Germline CDR1 and CDR2: MDHEN and SYDVKM. CDR3 length equals 15 residues. V dropped 4 bases and J dropped 7; count of bases not matched to a gene: 5.